The TCR beta chain described here comes from a study of T cells in Graves' hyperthyroidism and ophthalmopathy (dated by TCRdb to between 2018 and 2021). Looking at the study overall: Peripheral blood samples were taken at initial diagnosis, before any treatment was given. TCR V-J signatures able to tell the groups apart were searched for in a discovery cohort of 100 patients, of whom around 43 had Graves' ophthalmopathy and around 56 had stable Graves' hyperthyroidism. TCR Vbeta CDR3 sequencing of 120 to 150 peripheral blood samples (more than 40 ophthalmopathy, over 70 hyperthyroidism and approximately 17 progressor patients) is reported in the paper. The roughly 100 discovery patients were randomly split 7:3 into training and test sets. Following sampling, methimazole starting at 30 mg daily was given to hyperthyroidism patients, and high-dose intravenous methylprednisolone was given to ophthalmopathy patients. Thyroid tissue and blood T-cell repertoires from roughly 6 Graves' hyperthyroidism patients were also compared in the study. Prospective prediction of ophthalmopathy was tested in an independent validation cohort of approximately 18 hyperthyroidism patients and 15 to 17 patients who later progressed to ophthalmopathy.

This clonotype was detected only a few times. This clone's antigen is unknown. The input lacks base qualities; no much larger clone sits a single base away. In the ophthalmopathy patients, disease was moderately to severely active, with a Clinical Activity Score of 3 or more, a NOSPECS grade of 4 or more, and a duration of less than 3 months. Patients with uncontrolled infections, other autoimmune diseases, pregnancy or lactation were excluded. Diagnoses were established on the basis of clinical symptoms, serum thyroxine and TRAb, thyroid ultrasound, and orbital computed tomography. Ficoll-Paque density gradient centrifugation was used to isolate PBMCs from about 10 ml of fresh peripheral blood. Trizol reagent was used to extract total RNA, and RNA quality was then checked on an Agilent 2100 Bioanalyzer. The TCR beta CDR3 regions were amplified from RNA transcripts. For the first round of RT-PCR on the TCR CDR3, the HTBI primer set was used together with the Qiagen OneStep RT-PCR kit. Libraries were constructed in a second round of multiplex PCR, after which size selection and purification were carried out. Sequencing of the libraries was done on an Illumina HiSeq2000 using paired-end 100 bp reads. Concerning the study's data processing: Raw data were processed with SOAPnuke, discarding reads with adapters, uncalled bases, mean Phred below 15, or no exact constant-primer or identifier match. High-quality paired reads were merged using COPE v1.2.5, and each unique nucleotide sequence was defined as a clonotype. Clonotypes were aligned to IMGT TRBV, TRBD and TRBJ reference segments using MiTCR v1.1. The analysis included only V-J combinations with a frequency above 0.0001, which together covered more than 99% of the repertoires. The TCS score was defined as F50 (clonal expansion) divided by E x V (chaos), with BLOSUM62-based TCRdist calculated between CDR3 peptides within each V-J. Welch's t-statistics and random forest reduced around 520 V-J features to 13, which were used in a naive Bayes classifier (R e1071). TCRdb reprocessed the public reads (quality trimming at Q25 with fastp, clone calling with MiXCR) and kept in-frame beta chains. Each entry merges the rows of one CDR3 protein and shows their most common DNA and genes. TCRdb assigned the V and J calls; the authors' analysis was not used. Recorded for this sample are about 380,000 distinct CDR3 sequences; around 18% of them occurred a single time. The ten largest clones capture around 40% of the sample.

Broad study findings and their caveats: During validation, the model predicted progression to ophthalmopathy a median of about 6.5 months ahead of onset, with just under 71% sensitivity and less than 85% specificity. Most expanded thyroid clonotypes (frequency above 0.001) were also found in blood, which suggests that blood repertoires may mirror thyroid immune responses. Sample size was not statistically predetermined, and investigators were not blinded to group allocation. In cross-validation, a model built on a 13 V-J signature told ophthalmopathy apart from stable hyperthyroidism with about 90% sensitivity and roughly 82% specificity, and in testing the same model reached 80%/75%.

Input material: blood. This clonotype was obtained from a man between 18 and 29 years old with Graves' ophthalmopathy.

Here the CDR3 is given as CASSGRTGRNEQYF. In nucleotide form, the sequence is TGTGCCAGCAGCGGAAGGACAGGACGGAACGAGCAGTACTTC. The chain links TRBV9 with TRBJ2-7, and 7 junctional nucleotides match TRBD1. Its CDR3 holds 14 amino acids, cysteine through phenylalanine. Just the 42-base CDR3 DNA is kept, in frame starting at base 1. Germline trimming: 3 bases from V, 5 bases from J; junction bases outside gene matches: 8. From the germline V gene, CDR1 is SGDLS and CDR2 is YYNGEE.